The 23 T cell receptor beta chains below come from one sample, sequenced in a study of technical replicates of blood from several donors. Libraries were prepared by immunoSEQ multiplex PCR; TCRdb keeps only in-frame clonotypes and omits some of them. The sample has about 44,000 clones, 95% to 97% seen once; the top ten hold around 0.4%. The sample was T cells isolated from PBMCs. Receptors were obtained from a human donor in good health.

The CDR3 loop is CASTGVEGYGYTF. CDR3 nucleotides: TGTGCCAGCACTGGGGTCGAGGGCTATGGCTACACCTTC. The chain combines TRBV27 with TRBJ1-2; D call uncertain. Germline CDR1 and CDR2: MNHEY and SMNVEV (reference sequence). The CDR3 spans 13 residues. Trimming removed 7 bases at V and 4 bases at J, with 13 bases between.

This clone occurred once. The chain joins TRBV14 to TRBJ1-1; TRBD1 might be the D (5 bases). The germline V gene encodes CDR1 SGHDN and CDR2 FVKESK. This CDR3 region has 14 residues. The V end was cut by 2 bases, the J end by 1 base, with 8 bases between. This CDR3 reads CASSQFQGNTEAFF. CDR3 bases: TGTGCCAGCAGCCAATTCCAGGGGAACACTGAAGCTTTCTTT.

The J gene is TRBJ2-7, the V gene TRBV6-6, with 10 bases that match TRBD2. Germline V gene data show CDR1 as MNHNY and CDR2 as SVGAGI (reference sequence). The V gene end was trimmed by 6 bases and the J gene end by 5 bases; junction bases not matched to a gene: 4. CDR3 size: 13 residues. This CDR3 is CASSGGLANEQYF. The CDR3 nucleotides read TGTGCCAGCAGCGGGGGACTAGCGAACGAGCAGTACTTC.

V and J are TRBV4-3 and TRBJ1-2; TRBD1 is a possible D gene (6 bases). The CDR3 has 15 residues. Trimming left V 5 bases short and J 1 base short, with 14 bases between. The germline V gene has CDR1 LGHNA and CDR2 YSLEER. The CDR3 loop is CASSETGGDNYGYTF. The CDR3 nucleotides read TGCGCCAGCAGCGAAACTGGGGGCGATAACTATGGCTACACCTTC.

The chain has TRBV14 and TRBJ2-7, with D hard to call. V lost 4 bases, J lost 4 bases, and 11 bases lay in between. The germline V gene has CDR1 SGHDN and CDR2 FVKESK. There are 13 residues in the CDR3. The CDR3 loop is CASSRLSEYEQYF. CDR3 in DNA: TGTGCCAGCAGCCGGTTATCGGAGTACGAGCAGTACTTC.

The CDR3 DNA sequence: TGTGCCAGTAGTATGTGGGACACCTCCTACGAGCAGTACTTC. Translated, it gives CASSMWDTSYEQYF. The chain recombines TRBV19 with TRBJ2-7; TRBD1 is a possible D gene (6 bases). V dropped 3 bases and J dropped 0 bases, with 9 bases sitting between them. Germline V gene data show CDR1 as LNHDA and CDR2 as SQIVND (reference sequence). The CDR3 sequence is 14 residues long.

V is TRBV25-1 and J is TRBJ1-1, with 11 positions matching TRBD1. The CDR3 consists of 12 residues. V gave up 4 bases and J gave up 9 bases; unmatched junction bases: 1. Germline loops: CDR1 MGHDK, CDR2 SYGVNS. Written as DNA, the CDR3 is TGTGCCAGCAGTGGGACAGGGGGCCAAGCTTTCTTT. Translated: CASSGTGGQAFF. Full variable domain (outside the CDR3, taken from reference TRBV25-1 and TRBJ1-1): EADIYQTPRYLVIGTGKKITLECSQTMGHDKMYWYQQDPGMELHLIHYSYGVNSTEKGDLSSESTVSRIRTEHFPLTLESARPSHTSQYLCASSGTGGQAFFGQGTRLTVV.

The rearrangement links TRBV9 to TRBJ2-5; D might be TRBD2 (6 bases). Trimming shortened V by 0 bases and J by 1 base, and 13 bases separated the two germline ends. The germline gives CDR1 SGDLS, CDR2 YYNGEE. The CDR3 is 16 residues long. The CDR3 DNA sequence: TGTGCCAGCAGCGTAGGTGATCTTAGCGGCCAAGAGACCCAGTACTTC. Amino acid sequence: CASSVGDLSGQETQYF.

This chain uses TRBV28 with TRBJ1-2, with 7 bases aligning to TRBD1. This CDR3 is built from 14 residues. Germline V gene sequence: CDR1 MDHEN, CDR2 SYDVKM. Trimming at V came to 6 bases and at J to 1 base, leaving 5 bases not matched to a gene. The DNA for the CDR3 is TGTGCCAGCAGGTCCACAGGGGATAACTATGGCTACACCTTC. This sequence encodes CASRSTGDNYGYTF.

CDR3 DNA: TGTGCCAGCAGTTTATCAGGGAGGGACACTGAAGCTTTCTTT. This gives the protein CASSLSGRDTEAFF. This sequence joins TRBV27 and TRBJ1-1; D unresolved. The germline gives CDR1 MNHEY, CDR2 SMNVEV (reference sequence). The CDR3 extends over 14 amino acids. The V end was cut by 0 bases, the J end by 3 bases, with 8 bases between.

The J gene is TRBJ1-5, the V gene TRBV19; D is perhaps TRBD1 (6 bases). CDR1 is LNHDA, CDR2 SQIVND, per germline (reference sequence). The germline V and J ends were trimmed by 4 bases and 6 bases, with 13 bases remaining between them. The CDR3 extends over 14 amino acids. The CDR3 loop is CASSTTGNPQPQHF. Here the CDR3 DNA reads TGTGCCAGTAGTACCACAGGGAACCCTCAGCCCCAGCATTTT.

The chain has TRBV15 and TRBJ2-2; 8 bases line up with TRBD1. Germline CDR1 is LNHNV and CDR2 is YYDKDF (reference sequence). This CDR3 is built from 16 residues. V was clipped by 3 bases and J by 6 bases; unmatched bases: 9. In nucleotides, the CDR3 is TGTGCCACCAGCAGGACGGACAGGGAGTTATCCGGGGAGCTGTTTTTT. Its protein product is CATSRTDRELSGELFF. Full variable domain (missing parts from reference TRBV15 and TRBJ2-2): DAMVIQNPRYQVTQFGKPVTLSCSQTLNHNVMYWYQQKSSQAPKLLFHYYDKDFNNEADTPDNFQSRRPNTSFCFLDIRSPGLGDTAMYLCATSRTDRELSGELFFGEGSRLTVL.

The chain recombines TRBV5-6 with TRBJ2-2; 7 bases agree with TRBD1. The CDR3 is 17 amino acids. Trimming at V came to 1 base and at J to 4 bases, leaving 10 bases not matched to a gene. CDR1 and CDR2 (germline): SGHDT, YYEEEE. Here the CDR3 reads CASSLIQGRQGTGELFF. CDR3 DNA sequence: TGTGCCAGCAGCTTGATTCAGGGCCGACAGGGCACCGGGGAGCTGTTTTTT.

The chain couples TRBV4-1 to TRBJ2-1; possible D gene TRBD2, 6 bases. Trimming took 4 bases from V and 4 from J, leaving 17 bases between them. Germline CDR1 reads MGHRA; CDR2 reads YSYEKL. The CDR3 extends over 16 amino acids. CDR3 region: CASSPQADYGYNEQFF. CDR3 DNA sequence: TGCGCCAGCAGCCCGCAAGCGGACTACGGATACAATGAGCAGTTCTTC.

The rearrangement joins TRBV19 to TRBJ2-6; no clear D. Germline CDR1 LNHDA, CDR2 SQIVND (reference sequence). The V gene lost 10 bases and the J gene lost 0 bases, with 7 bases spanning the gap. The CDR3 contains 13 residues. The CDR3 protein is CATLPSGANVLTF. Written as DNA, the CDR3 is TGTGCCACCCTACCCTCTGGGGCCAACGTCCTGACTTTC.

The genes are TRBV28 and TRBJ1-4; TRBD1 matches 11 bases. This CDR3 spans 15 amino acids. The V and J ends lost 6 bases and 7 bases, in that order; junction bases with no gene match: 7. Per the germline V gene, CDR1 is MDHEN and CDR2 is SYDVKM. The CDR3 coding sequence is TGTGCCAGCAGGCCAACCGGGACAGGGGGTGAAAAACTGTTTTTT. Its translation: CASRPTGTGGEKLFF.

This chain links TRBV14 with TRBJ2-5, with 7 bases identical to TRBD2. The J segment lost 5 bases and the V segment lost 2 bases, leaving 8 bases of the junction unmatched. Germline V gene data show CDR1 as SGHDN and CDR2 as FVKESK. The CDR3 spans 15 residues. The DNA of the CDR3 is TGTGCCAGCAGCCAAACCGAGATGGGGGGGGAGACCCAGTACTTC. Translated, it gives CASSQTEMGGETQYF.

J is TRBJ2-7 and V is TRBV5-6; maybe TRBD2 (6 bases). This CDR3 is built from 14 residues. CDR1 SGHDT and CDR2 YYEEEE come from the germline V gene. Trimming cost V 1 base and J 11 bases, with 19 bases left between them. DNA for the CDR3: TGTGCCAGCAGCTTGTTAACCCTAGTGGCTAGCGAGTACTTC. Amino acids: CASSLLTLVASEYF.

The V gene is TRBV6-6, the J gene TRBJ2-4; the D is unclear. V was shortened by 0 bases and J by 0 bases, with 9 bases between the two germline ends. This CDR3 has 16 amino acids. Germline V CDR1 and CDR2: MNHNY, SVGAGI (reference sequence). CDR3 in amino acids: CASSYSGVLAKNIQYF. The CDR3 DNA reads as TGTGCCAGCAGTTACTCAGGAGTTTTAGCCAAAAACATTCAGTACTTC.

V and J are TRBV9 and TRBJ1-2; D gene uncertain. Looked up from germline, CDR1 is SGDLS and CDR2 is YYNGEE. V was trimmed by 4 bases and J by 2 bases, leaving 12 bases between them. CDR3 length: 14 residues. For the CDR3, the DNA is TGTGCCAGCAGCCACTCGGGTGTAAACTATGGCTACACCTTC. Translation: CASSHSGVNYGYTF. Using reference TRBV9 and TRBJ1-2 for the parts outside the CDR3, the full variable domain is DSGVTQTPKHLITATGQRVTLRCSPRSGDLSVYWYQQSLDQGLQFLIQYYNGEERAKGNILERFSAQQFPDLHSELNLSSLELGDSALYFCASSHSGVNYGYTFGSGTRLTVV.

The chain carries TRBV10-3 and TRBJ2-3; no firm D call. The CDR3 consists of 17 residues. V dropped 3 bases and J dropped 0 bases, with 16 bases sitting between them. The germline CDR1 and CDR2 sequences are ENHRY and SYGVKD. The CDR3 here is CAISEGVGLTSTDTQYF. CDR3 bases: TGTGCCATCAGTGAAGGTGTAGGCTTGACTAGCACAGATACGCAGTATTTT.

The chain is built from TRBV10-3 and TRBJ2-1, with TRBD2 matching over 8 bases. Germline CDR1 reads ENHRY; CDR2 reads SYGVKD. This CDR3 contains 17 residues. V lost 0 bases and J lost 2; bases outside the gene matches: 6. The CDR3 region has the DNA TGTGCCATCAGTGAGTCTCTCGGAGCGGGAGCCTACAATGAGCAGTTCTTC. This translates into CAISESLGAGAYNEQFF.

The chain joins TRBV2 to TRBJ2-2; 12 bases are a match to TRBD2. The germline gives CDR1 SNHLY, CDR2 FYNNEI. The CDR3 loop spans 17 amino acids. J gave up 3 bases and V 7 bases, and 9 bases lay outside the gene matches. CDR3 DNA sequence: TGTGCCAGCACGGGACTAGCGGGTGGGCCGGACACCGGGGAGCTGTTTTTT. This codes for CASTGLAGGPDTGELFF.